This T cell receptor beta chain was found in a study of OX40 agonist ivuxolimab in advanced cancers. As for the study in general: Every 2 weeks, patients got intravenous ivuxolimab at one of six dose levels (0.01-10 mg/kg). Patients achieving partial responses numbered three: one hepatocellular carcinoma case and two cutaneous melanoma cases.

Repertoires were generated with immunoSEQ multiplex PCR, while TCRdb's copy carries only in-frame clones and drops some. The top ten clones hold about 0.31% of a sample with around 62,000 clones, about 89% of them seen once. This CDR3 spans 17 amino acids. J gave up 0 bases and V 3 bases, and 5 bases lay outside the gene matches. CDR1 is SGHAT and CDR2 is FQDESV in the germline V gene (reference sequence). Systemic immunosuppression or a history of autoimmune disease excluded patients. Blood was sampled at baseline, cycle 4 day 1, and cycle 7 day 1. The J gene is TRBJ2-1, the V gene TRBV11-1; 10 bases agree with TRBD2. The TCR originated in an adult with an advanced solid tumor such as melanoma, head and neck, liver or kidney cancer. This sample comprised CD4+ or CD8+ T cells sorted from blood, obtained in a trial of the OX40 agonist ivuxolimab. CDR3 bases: TGTGCCAGCAGCTTCCTAGCGGGAGACCTCTCCTACAATGAGCAGTTCTTC. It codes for CASSFLAGDLSYNEQFF.